This T cell receptor beta chain was documented in a study of technical replicates of blood from a handful of donors. Looked up from germline, CDR1 is SGHDN and CDR2 is FVKESK. The CDR3 runs to 15 residues. J was trimmed by 5 bases and V by 4 bases; bases with no gene match: 8. The table came from immunoSEQ multiplex PCR; TCRdb's copy has only in-frame clones and leaves some out. Of about 70,000 clones in the sample, around 96% were seen once. The source of this sequence is a human donor in good health. This chain uses TRBV14 with TRBJ1-1; 9 nucleotides agree with TRBD1. The sequenced sample consisted of T cells isolated from PBMCs. CDR3 DNA: TGTGCCAGCAGCCCGACCGGGACAGGGTGGACTGAAGCTTTCTTT. It is translated as CASSPTGTGWTEAFF.